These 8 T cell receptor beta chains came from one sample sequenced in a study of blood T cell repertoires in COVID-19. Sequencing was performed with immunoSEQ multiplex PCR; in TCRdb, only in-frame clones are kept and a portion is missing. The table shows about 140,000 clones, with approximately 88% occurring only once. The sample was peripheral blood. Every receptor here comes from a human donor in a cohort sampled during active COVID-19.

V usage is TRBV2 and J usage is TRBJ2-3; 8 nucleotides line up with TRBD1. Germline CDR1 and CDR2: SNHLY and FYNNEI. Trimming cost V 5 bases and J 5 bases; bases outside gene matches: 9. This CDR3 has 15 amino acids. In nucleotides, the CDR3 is TGTGCCAGCAGTATGAGACAGGGGAATTTAGATACGCAGTATTTT. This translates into CASSMRQGNLDTQYF.

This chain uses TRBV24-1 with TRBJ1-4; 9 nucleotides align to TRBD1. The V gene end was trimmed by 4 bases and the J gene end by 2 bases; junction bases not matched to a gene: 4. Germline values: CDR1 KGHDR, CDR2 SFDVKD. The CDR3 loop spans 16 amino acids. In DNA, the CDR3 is TGTGCCACCAGTGAAGGACAGGGGTCCACTAATGAAAAACTGTTTTTT. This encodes CATSEGQGSTNEKLFF.

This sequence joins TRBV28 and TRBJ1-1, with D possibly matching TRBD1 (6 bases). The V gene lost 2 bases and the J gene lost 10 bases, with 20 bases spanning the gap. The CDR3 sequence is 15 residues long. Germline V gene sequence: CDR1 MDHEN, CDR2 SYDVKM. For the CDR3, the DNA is TGTGCCAGCAGTTTACCCGGGACACTTAGCAGGGGAGCTTTCTTT. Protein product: CASSLPGTLSRGAFF.

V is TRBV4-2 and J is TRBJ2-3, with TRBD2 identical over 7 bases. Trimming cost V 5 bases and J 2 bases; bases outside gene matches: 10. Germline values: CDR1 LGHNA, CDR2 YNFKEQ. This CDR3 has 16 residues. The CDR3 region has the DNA TGTGCCAGCAGCGTCGGCGGGGGTTCCGCCACAGATACGCAGTATTTT. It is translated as CASSVGGGSATDTQYF.

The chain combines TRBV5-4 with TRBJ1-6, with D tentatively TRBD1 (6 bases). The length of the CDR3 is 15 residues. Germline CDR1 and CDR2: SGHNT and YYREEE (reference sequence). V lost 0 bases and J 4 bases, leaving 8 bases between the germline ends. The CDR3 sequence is CASSLAGQYNSPLHF. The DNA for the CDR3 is TGTGCCAGCAGCTTGGCTGGACAGTATAATTCACCCCTCCACTTT.

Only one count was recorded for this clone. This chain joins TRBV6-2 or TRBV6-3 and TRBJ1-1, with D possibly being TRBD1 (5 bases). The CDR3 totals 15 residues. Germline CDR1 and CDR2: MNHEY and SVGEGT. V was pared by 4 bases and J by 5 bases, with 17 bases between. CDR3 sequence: CASSSRREGWTEAFF. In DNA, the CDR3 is TGTGCCAGCAGTTCGAGGCGGGAGGGGTGGACTGAAGCTTTCTTT.

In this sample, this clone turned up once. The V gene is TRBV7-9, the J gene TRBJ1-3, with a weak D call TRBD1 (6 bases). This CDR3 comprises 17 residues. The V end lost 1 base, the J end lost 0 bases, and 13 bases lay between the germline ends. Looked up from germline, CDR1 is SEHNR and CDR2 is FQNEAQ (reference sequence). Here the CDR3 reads CASSLVGRGYSGNTIYF. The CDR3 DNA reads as TGTGCCAGCAGCTTAGTGGGCAGGGGCTACTCTGGAAACACCATATATTTT.

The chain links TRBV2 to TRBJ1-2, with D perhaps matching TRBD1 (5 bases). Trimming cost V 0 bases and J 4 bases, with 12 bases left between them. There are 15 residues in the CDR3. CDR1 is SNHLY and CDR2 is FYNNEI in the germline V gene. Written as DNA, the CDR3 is TGTGCCAGCAGTGAAGCGCGGGGGGGACTCTATGGCTACACCTTC. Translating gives CASSEARGGLYGYTF. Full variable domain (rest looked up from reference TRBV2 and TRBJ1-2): EPEVTQTPSHQVTQMGQEVILRCVPISNHLYFYWYRQILGQKVEFLVSFYNNEISEKSEIFDDQFSVERPDGSNFTLKIRSTKLEDSAMYFCASSEARGGLYGYTFGSGTRLTVV.